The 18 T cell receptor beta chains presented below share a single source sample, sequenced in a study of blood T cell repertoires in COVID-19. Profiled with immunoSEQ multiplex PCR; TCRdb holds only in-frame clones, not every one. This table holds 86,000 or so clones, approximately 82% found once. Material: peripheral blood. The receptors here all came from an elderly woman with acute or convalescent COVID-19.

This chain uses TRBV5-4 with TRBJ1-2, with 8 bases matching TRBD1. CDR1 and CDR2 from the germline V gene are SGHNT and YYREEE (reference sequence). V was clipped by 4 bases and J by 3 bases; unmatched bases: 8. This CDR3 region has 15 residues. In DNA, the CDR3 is TGTGCCAGCAGCCAACTGACAGGGGCGTACTATGGCTACACCTTC. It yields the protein CASSQLTGAYYGYTF.

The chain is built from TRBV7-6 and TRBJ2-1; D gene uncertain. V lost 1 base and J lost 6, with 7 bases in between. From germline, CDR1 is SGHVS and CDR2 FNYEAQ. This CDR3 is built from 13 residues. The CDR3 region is CASSLERVNEQFF. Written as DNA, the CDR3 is TGTGCCAGCAGCTTAGAACGGGTCAATGAGCAGTTCTTC.

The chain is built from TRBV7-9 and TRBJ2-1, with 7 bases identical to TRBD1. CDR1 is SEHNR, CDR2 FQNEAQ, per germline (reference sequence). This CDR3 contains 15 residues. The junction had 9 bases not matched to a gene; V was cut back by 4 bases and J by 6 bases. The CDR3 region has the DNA TGTGCCAGCAGCTCCGAGGGACAGAGGGGCAATGAGCAGTTCTTC. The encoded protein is CASSSEGQRGNEQFF.

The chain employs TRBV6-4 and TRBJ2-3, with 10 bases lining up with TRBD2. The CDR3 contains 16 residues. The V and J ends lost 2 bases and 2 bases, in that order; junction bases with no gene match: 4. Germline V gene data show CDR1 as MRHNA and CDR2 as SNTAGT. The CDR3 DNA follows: TGTGCCAGCAGTGACCGACTAGCGGGTTCCACAGATACGCAGTATTTT. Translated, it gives CASSDRLAGSTDTQYF.

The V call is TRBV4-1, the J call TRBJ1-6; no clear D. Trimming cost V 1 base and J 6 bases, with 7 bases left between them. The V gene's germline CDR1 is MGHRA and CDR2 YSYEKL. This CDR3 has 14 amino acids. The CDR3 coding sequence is TGCGCCAGCAGCCAAGTCGAGTCTAATTCACCCCTCCACTTT. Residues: CASSQVESNSPLHF.

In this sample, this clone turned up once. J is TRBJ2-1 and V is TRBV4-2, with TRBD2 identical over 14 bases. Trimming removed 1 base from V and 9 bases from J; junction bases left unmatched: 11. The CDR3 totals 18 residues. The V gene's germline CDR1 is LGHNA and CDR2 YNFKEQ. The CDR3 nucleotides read TGTGCCAGCAGCCAAGGGACAGGACTAGCGGGGGGTGATGGTGAGCAGTTCTTC. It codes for CASSQGTGLAGGDGEQFF.

The CDR3 DNA reads TGTGCCAGCAGTTTGAATAGCGGGCGGGACAATGAGCAGTTCTTC. This sequence encodes CASSLNSGRDNEQFF. The chain combines TRBV28 with TRBJ2-1; 7 nucleotides align to TRBD2. J gave up 5 bases and V 3 bases, and 7 bases lay outside the gene matches. This CDR3 comprises 15 residues. Germline CDR1 reads MDHEN; CDR2 reads SYDVKM.

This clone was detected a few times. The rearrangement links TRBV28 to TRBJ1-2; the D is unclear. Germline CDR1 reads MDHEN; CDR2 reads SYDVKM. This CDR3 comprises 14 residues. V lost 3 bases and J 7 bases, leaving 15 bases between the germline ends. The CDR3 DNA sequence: TGTGCCAGCAGTTTTGTACGGTCAGAGGGTGGCTACACCTTC. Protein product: CASSFVRSEGGYTF.

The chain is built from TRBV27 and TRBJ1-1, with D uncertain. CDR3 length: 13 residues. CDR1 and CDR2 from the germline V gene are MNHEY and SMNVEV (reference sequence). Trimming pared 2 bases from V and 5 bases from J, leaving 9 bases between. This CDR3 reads CASSLARGTEAFF. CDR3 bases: TGTGCCAGCAGTTTAGCAAGAGGGACTGAAGCTTTCTTT.

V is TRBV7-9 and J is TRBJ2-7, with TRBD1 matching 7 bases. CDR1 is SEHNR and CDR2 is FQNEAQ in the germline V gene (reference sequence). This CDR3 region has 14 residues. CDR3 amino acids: CARGKQGLVYEQYF. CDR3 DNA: TGTGCTAGGGGTAAACAGGGGTTGGTCTACGAGCAGTACTTC.

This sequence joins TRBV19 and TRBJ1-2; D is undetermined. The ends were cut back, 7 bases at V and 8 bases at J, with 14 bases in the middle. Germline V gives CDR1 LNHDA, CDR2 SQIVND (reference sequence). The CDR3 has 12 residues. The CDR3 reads CASTKGAYGYTF. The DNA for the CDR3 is TGTGCCAGTACGAAGGGAGCGTACGGCTACACCTTC.

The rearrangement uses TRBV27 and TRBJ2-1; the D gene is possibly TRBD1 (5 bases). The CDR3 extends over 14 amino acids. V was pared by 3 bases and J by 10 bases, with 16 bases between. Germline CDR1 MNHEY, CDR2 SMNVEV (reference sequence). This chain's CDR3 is CASSFRLQGSEQFF. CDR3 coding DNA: TGTGCCAGCAGTTTTAGACTTCAGGGTTCGGAGCAGTTCTTC.

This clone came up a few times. The CDR3 DNA reads as TGTGCCAGCAGTTTCCGGGACAGGGGGGCGTACGAGCAGTACTTC. The encoded protein is CASSFRDRGAYEQYF. The V gene is TRBV6-5, the J gene TRBJ2-7, with 11 bases that match TRBD1. This CDR3 has 15 amino acids. J lost 4 bases, V lost 4 bases, and 6 bases had no gene match. Germline V CDR1 and CDR2: MNHEY, SVGAGI.

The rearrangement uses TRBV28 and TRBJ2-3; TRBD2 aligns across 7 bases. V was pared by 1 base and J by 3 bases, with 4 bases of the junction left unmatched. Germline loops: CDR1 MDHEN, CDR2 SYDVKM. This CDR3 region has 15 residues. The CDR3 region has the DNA TGTGCCAGCAGTTTATCACTGGGGGGGACAGATACGCAGTATTTT. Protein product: CASSLSLGGTDTQYF.

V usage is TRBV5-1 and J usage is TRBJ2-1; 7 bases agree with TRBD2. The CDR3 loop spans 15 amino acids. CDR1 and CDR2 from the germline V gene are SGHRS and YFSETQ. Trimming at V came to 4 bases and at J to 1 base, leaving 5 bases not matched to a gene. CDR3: CASSPGGSSYNEQFF. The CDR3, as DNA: TGCGCCAGCAGCCCCGGGGGGAGTTCCTACAATGAGCAGTTCTTC.

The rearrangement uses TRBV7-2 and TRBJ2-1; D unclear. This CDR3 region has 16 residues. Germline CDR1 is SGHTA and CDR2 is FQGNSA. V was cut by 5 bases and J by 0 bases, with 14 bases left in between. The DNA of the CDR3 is TGTGCCAGCAGCCATAGTACTTCTAGCTCCTACAATGAGCAGTTCTTC. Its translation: CASSHSTSSSYNEQFF.

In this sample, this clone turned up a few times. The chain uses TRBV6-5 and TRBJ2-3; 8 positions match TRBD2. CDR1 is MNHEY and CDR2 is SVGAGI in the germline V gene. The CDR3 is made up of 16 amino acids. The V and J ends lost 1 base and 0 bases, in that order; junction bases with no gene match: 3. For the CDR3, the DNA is TGTGCCAGCAGTTACTTCGGGGGGGCTAGCACAGATACGCAGTATTTT. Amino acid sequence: CASSYFGGASTDTQYF.

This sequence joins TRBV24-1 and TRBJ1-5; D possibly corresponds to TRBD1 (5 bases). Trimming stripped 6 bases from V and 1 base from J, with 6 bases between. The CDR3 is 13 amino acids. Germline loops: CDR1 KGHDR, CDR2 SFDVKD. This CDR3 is CATSRGSNQPQHF. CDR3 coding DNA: TGTGCCACCAGTCGGGGGAGCAATCAGCCCCAGCATTTT.